This T cell receptor beta chain appears in the sequencing data of a study of T cells in Graves' hyperthyroidism and ophthalmopathy. Overall study findings and caveats: The blood repertoire included most of the expanded thyroid clonotypes above 0.001. Patients with ophthalmopathy were separated from those with stable hyperthyroidism by a 13 V-J model.

This clonotype occurred many times. Its antigen remains unidentified. When ophthalmopathy did not progress within 18 months, Graves' hyperthyroidism was considered stable. The study excluded patients with uncontrolled infection, other autoimmune disease, pregnancy or lactation. RNA transcripts served as the template for amplifying TCR beta CDR3 regions. A set of HTBI primers served as the primers for a first-round RT-PCR of the TCR CDR3. TCRdb passed the multiplex PCR reads through MiXCR, listing each CDR3 protein once. The sample has over 700,000 distinct CDR3 sequences, 38% seen once; the top ten hold roughly 8.3%. The ends were cut back, 4 bases at V and 4 bases at J, with 14 bases in the middle. This CDR3 is 14 amino acids long. The germline V gene has CDR1 ENHRY and CDR2 SYGVKD.

Sequenced input: blood. The J gene is TRBJ2-7, the V gene TRBV10-3, with D perhaps given as TRBD1 or TRBD2 (5 bases each). This TCR was recovered from a man between 18 and 35 years old with Graves' hyperthyroidism. The CDR3: CAISASGTDYEQYF. CDR3 bases: TGTGCCATCAGTGCATCCGGGACGGATTACGAGCAGTACTTC.